Listed here are 11 T cell receptor beta chains from one sample, sequenced in a study of identical twins. From the 5' RACE reads, TCRdb called clonotypes with MiXCR, one entry per CDR3 protein. The sample includes 1.5 million to 2 million distinct CDR3 sequences, around a third of them seen just once. The material sequenced was cord blood. The receptors come from a newborn girl in good health.

The V call is TRBV24-1, the J call TRBJ2-3; 11 nucleotides match TRBD1. Trimming took 6 bases from V and 4 from J; bases not matched to a gene: 8. Germline values: CDR1 KGHDR, CDR2 SFDVKD. The CDR3 loop spans 16 amino acids. This chain's CDR3 is CATSLGQGGKADTQYF. The CDR3, as DNA: TGTGCCACCAGTTTGGGACAGGGGGGGAAGGCAGATACGCAGTATTTT.

This clonotype has a count of ten or more. The chain carries TRBV20-1 and TRBJ2-1; D is undetermined. The CDR3 is made up of 11 amino acids. V lost 5 bases to trimming and J lost 4 bases, with 6 bases between them. The germline V gene has CDR1 DFQATT and CDR2 SNEGSKA (reference sequence). The CDR3 spells CSALTYNEQFF. The CDR3 DNA sequence: TGCAGTGCTCTGACTTACAATGAGCAGTTCTTC.

The gene calls are TRBV25-1 and TRBJ1-2; 7 positions agree with TRBD1. CDR3 size: 14 residues. V trimming: 3 bases; J trimming: 6 bases; junction bases outside the gene matches: 7. Germline-derived CDR1 and CDR2 are MGHDK and SYGVNS. The CDR3 nucleotides read TGTGCCAGCAGTGATTGGGACAGTAGGGATGGCTACACCTTC. Translated: CASSDWDSRDGYTF.

This clonotype was observed a handful of times. The chain couples TRBV7-9 to TRBJ2-7, with 8 bases lining up with TRBD1. The CDR3 extends over 15 amino acids. Germline trimming cut 2 bases from V and 2 bases from J; bases unmatched to any gene: 5. Germline assignment: CDR1 SEHNR and CDR2 FQNEAQ (reference sequence). The CDR3 nucleotides are TGTGCCAGCAGCTTACGGGACAGGACCCCCTACGAGCAGTACTTC. This translates into CASSLRDRTPYEQYF.

V is TRBV6-1 and J is TRBJ1-2, with D perhaps matching TRBD1 (5 bases). Trimming stripped 3 bases from V and 4 bases from J, with 24 bases between. CDR3 length: 18 residues. CDR1 and CDR2 (germline): MNHNS, SASEGT. This chain's CDR3 is CASSEVGPGHSTTYGYTF. The CDR3 DNA sequence: TGTGCCAGCAGTGAGGTGGGGCCAGGGCACTCGACGACCTATGGCTACACCTTC.

This clonotype was seen a handful of times. A much larger clone is a single base away; this may be a read error. V usage is TRBV7-2 and J usage is TRBJ2-7; 11 bases map to TRBD2. There are 14 residues in the CDR3. Germline assignment: CDR1 SGHTA and CDR2 FQGNSA. The V gene end was trimmed by 5 bases and the J gene end by 3 bases; junction bases not matched to a gene: 3. The CDR3 loop reads CASSTTSGGYEQYF. The CDR3 DNA sequence: TGTGCCAGCAGCACTACTAGCGGGGGCTACGAGCAGTACTTC.

CDR3 DNA sequence: TGTGCCAGCAGCTCCCCGGGGCAAGCTTTCTTT. Translating it yields CASSSPGQAFF. The chain uses TRBV11-2 and TRBJ1-1; possibly TRBD1 for D (5 bases). The V end lost 4 bases, the J end lost 9 bases, and 9 bases lay between the germline ends. Germline loops: CDR1 SGHAT, CDR2 FQNNGV. This CDR3 comprises 11 residues. Supplemented by reference TRBV11-2 and TRBJ1-1, the full variable domain reads EAGVAQSPRYKIIEKRQSVAFWCNPISGHATLYWYQQILGQGPKLLIQFQNNGVVDDSQLPKDRFSAERLKGVDSTLKIQPAKLEDSAVYLCASSSPGQAFFGQGTRLTVV.

This sequence joins TRBV10-3 and TRBJ2-7; the D gene is possibly TRBD2 (6 bases). Trimming took off 5 bases at V and 3 bases at J, with 14 bases between the two ends. The CDR3 covers 14 residues. Germline V gives CDR1 ENHRY, CDR2 SYGVKD. The CDR3 coding sequence is TGTGCCATCAGTCGACTAGGGGTTGGCTACGAGCAGTACTTC. It specifies CAISRLGVGYEQYF.

This chain connects TRBV7-2 to TRBJ2-1; D unresolved. Between the trimmed V and J ends, which lost 5 bases and 2 bases, there was a span of 13 bases. The CDR3 runs to 15 residues. Germline V lookup: CDR1 SGHTA, CDR2 FQGNSA. CDR3 in amino acids: CASSPTSDPYNEQFF. The CDR3 nucleotides read TGTGCCAGCAGCCCCACGAGCGACCCCTACAATGAGCAGTTCTTC.

The chain combines TRBV12-5 with TRBJ1-3; maybe TRBD1 (6 bases). Germline CDR1 is LGHNT and CDR2 is FRNRAP. With 4 bases removed from V and 0 bases from J, the gap between germline ends came to 16 bases. This CDR3 has 17 amino acids. The CDR3 DNA is TGTGCTAGTGGTTCAAAGGGGGACTCGAGCTCTGGAAACACCATATATTTT. This encodes CASGSKGDSSSGNTIYF. Supplemented by reference TRBV12-5 and TRBJ1-3, the full variable domain reads DARVTQTPRHKVTEMGQEVTMRCQPILGHNTVFWYRQTMMQGLELLAYFRNRAPLDDSGMPKDRFSAEMPDATLATLKIQPSEPRDSAVYFCASGSKGDSSSGNTIYFGEGSWLTVV.

The CDR3 DNA reads as TGTGCCATCACCAAGGGACTAGCGAATCCAGGGTTCTTC. Its protein is CAITKGLANPGFF. The chain couples TRBV10-3 to TRBJ2-1; 10 bases agree with TRBD2. V was pared by 7 bases and J by 15 bases, with 12 bases of the junction left unmatched. Germline lookup yields CDR1 ENHRY and CDR2 SYGVKD. This CDR3 has 13 residues.